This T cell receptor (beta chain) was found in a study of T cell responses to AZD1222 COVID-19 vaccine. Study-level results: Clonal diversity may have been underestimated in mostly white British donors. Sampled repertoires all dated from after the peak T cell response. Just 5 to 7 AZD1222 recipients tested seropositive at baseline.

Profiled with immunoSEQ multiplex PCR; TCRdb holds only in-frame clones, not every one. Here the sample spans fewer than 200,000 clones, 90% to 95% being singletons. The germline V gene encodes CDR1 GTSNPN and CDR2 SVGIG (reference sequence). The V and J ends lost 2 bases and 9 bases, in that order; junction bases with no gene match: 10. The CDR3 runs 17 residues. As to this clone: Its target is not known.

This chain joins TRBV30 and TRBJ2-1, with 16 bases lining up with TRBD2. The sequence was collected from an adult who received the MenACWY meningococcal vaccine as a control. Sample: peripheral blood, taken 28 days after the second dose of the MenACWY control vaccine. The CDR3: CAWSRPGLAGGWVEQFF. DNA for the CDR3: TGTGCCTGGAGTCGACCGGGACTAGCGGGAGGGTGGGTTGAGCAGTTCTTC.